Below are 14 T cell receptor beta chains sequenced from a single sample in a study of shared clonotypes between healthy human individuals (TCRdb year 2020). CD8 naive samples were obtained by positive selection for CCR7 among CD45RO-negative cells, yielding a CD45RA+CCR7+ population from which TemRA cells were excluded. The library came from the immunoSEQ multiplex PCR assay. TCRdb took this table from immuneACCESS and kept in-frame rearrangements with V and J called. Such tables lack part of the clones; where checked against another copy, unresolved V genes explain under half of the gap, and the rest is unexplained. This sample gives millions of clones in total; approximately 94% of them show up just once. The ten most abundant clones make up roughly 1.8% of the sample. Sequenced: naive CD8+ T cells from PBMCs. Sample cell subset or site, as interpreted from the label and publication: CD45RA+CCR7+. The receptors come from a man between 18 and 29 years old in good health. Some clones in this sample may be carry-over from other donors' samples.

The chain combines TRBV2 with TRBJ2-7; D is undetermined. This CDR3 is 15 amino acids long. CDR1 and CDR2 (germline): SNHLY, FYNNEI. V lost 0 bases and J 3 bases, leaving 12 bases between the germline ends. CDR3 residues: CASSEAIGRNYEQYF. CDR3 in DNA: TGTGCCAGCAGTGAAGCTATCGGCAGGAACTACGAGCAGTACTTC. The full variable domain, completed using reference TRBV2 and TRBJ2-7, is EPEVTQTPSHQVTQMGQEVILRCVPISNHLYFYWYRQILGQKVEFLVSFYNNEISEKSEIFDDQFSVERPDGSNFTLKIRSTKLEDSAMYFCASSEAIGRNYEQYFGPGTRLTVT.

The chain carries TRBV27 and TRBJ2-1; D is ambiguous. The CDR3 has 17 residues. Trimming took 5 bases from V and 0 from J, leaving 17 bases between them. Germline CDR1 reads MNHEY; CDR2 reads SMNVEV (reference sequence). In nucleotides, the CDR3 is TGTGCCAGCAGTCACCCAAGCACGGAAAGCTCCTACAATGAGCAGTTCTTC. Translating gives CASSHPSTESSYNEQFF.

The J gene is TRBJ1-2, the V gene TRBV5-6; TRBD1 might be the D (5 bases). Trimming stripped 2 bases from V and 2 bases from J, with 13 bases between. The CDR3 is made up of 15 amino acids. Germline values: CDR1 SGHDT, CDR2 YYEEEE. The CDR3 nucleotides are TGTGCCAGCAGCTTTCAAGGGGCGCGCAACTATGGCTACACCTTC. Translation: CASSFQGARNYGYTF.

Note on this clone: Other DNA sequences in this specimen translate into the identical CDR3. The rearrangement links TRBV27 to TRBJ1-4; D may be TRBD1 (5 bases). This CDR3 has 13 amino acids. V shed 2 bases and J shed 8 bases, with 9 bases lying between them. CDR1 and CDR2 from the germline V gene are MNHEY and SMNVEV (reference sequence). CDR3 in DNA: TGTGCCAGCAGTTTAAGGGGCTGGGAAAAACTGTTTTTT. This encodes CASSLRGWEKLFF.

This clone was counted a few times. The rearrangement joins TRBV30 to TRBJ1-1, with a possible D match to TRBD1 (5 bases). This CDR3 spans 15 amino acids. The ends were cut back, 0 bases at V and 6 bases at J, with 17 bases in the middle. Germline V gives CDR1 GTSNPN, CDR2 SVGIG (reference sequence). CDR3 loop: CAWSVRGGGPAEAFF. CDR3 sequence (DNA): TGTGCCTGGAGTGTACGTGGGGGGGGTCCGGCTGAAGCTTTCTTT.

The CDR3 spells CASTGLAAYEQYF. The CDR3 region has the DNA TGTGCCAGCACAGGTCTAGCGGCCTACGAGCAGTACTTC. The chain carries TRBV2 and TRBJ2-7; 7 bases are a match to TRBD2. V was pared by 7 bases and J by 2 bases, with 5 bases of the junction left unmatched. The length of the CDR3 is 13 residues. CDR1 is SNHLY and CDR2 is FYNNEI in the germline V gene.

This clone was seen a handful of times. Other DNA sequences from this sample encode an identical CDR3 as well. The chain has TRBV9 and TRBJ1-5, with D hard to call. From germline, CDR1 is SGDLS and CDR2 YYNGEE. The CDR3 sequence is 14 residues long. V dropped 3 bases and J dropped 0 bases, with 7 bases sitting between them. The CDR3 is CASSEGDSNQPQHF. The CDR3 coding sequence is TGTGCCAGCAGCGAAGGAGATAGCAATCAGCCCCAGCATTTT. The full variable domain, completed using reference TRBV9 and TRBJ1-5, is DSGVTQTPKHLITATGQRVTLRCSPRSGDLSVYWYQQSLDQGLQFLIQYYNGEERAKGNILERFSAQQFPDLHSELNLSSLELGDSALYFCASSEGDSNQPQHFGDGTRLSIL.

This chain connects TRBV19 to TRBJ2-1; no clear D gene. The germline V and J ends were trimmed by 10 bases and 4 bases, with 14 bases remaining between them. The length of the CDR3 is 13 residues. Germline V lookup: CDR1 LNHDA, CDR2 SQIVND (reference sequence). In DNA, the CDR3 is TGTGCCACCCTAAGGGCGGATTACAATGAGCAGTTCTTC. Protein product: CATLRADYNEQFF.

Comment on this clone: The sample carries other DNA sequences with the same CDR3. The CDR3 sequence: CASSLAGLSSYEQYF. The CDR3 nucleotides read TGCGCCAGCAGCTTGGCGGGACTGAGCTCCTACGAGCAGTACTTC. The rearrangement uses TRBV5-1 and TRBJ2-7, with D maybe TRBD2 (6 bases). V lost 0 bases and J lost 0, with 10 bases in between. Per the germline V gene, CDR1 is SGHRS and CDR2 is YFSETQ. The CDR3 loop spans 15 amino acids.

CDR3 amino acids: CASSLTRGHGEAFF. In DNA form, the CDR3 reads TGCGCCAGCAGCCTAACAAGGGGGCACGGTGAAGCTTTCTTT. The V gene is TRBV4-1, the J gene TRBJ1-1; TRBD1 matches at 7 bases. This CDR3 has 14 amino acids. The germline gives CDR1 MGHRA, CDR2 YSYEKL. V dropped 4 bases and J dropped 7; count of bases not matched to a gene: 9.

Regarding this clone: The sample contains more than one DNA sequence encoding this CDR3. V usage is TRBV6-5 and J usage is TRBJ1-1; D remains ambiguous. In germline, CDR1 is MNHEY, CDR2 SVGAGI. The CDR3 is made up of 14 amino acids. V lost 0 bases, J lost 2 bases, and 7 bases lay in between. CDR3 sequence (DNA): TGTGCCAGCAGTTACTCGGCGGAAAACACTGAAGCTTTCTTT. Protein: CASSYSAENTEAFF.

The chain carries TRBV18 and TRBJ2-1; tentative D call: TRBD2 (6 bases). V was trimmed by 3 bases and J by 7 bases, leaving 19 bases between them. This CDR3 has 16 amino acids. Germline V lookup: CDR1 KGHSH, CDR2 LQKENI. The DNA for the CDR3 is TGTGCCAGCTCACCCAGTCGGGTCGGGAGTGTGAATGAGCAGTTCTTC. It codes for CASSPSRVGSVNEQFF.

This clone has a single count. V gene TRBV29-1 combines with J gene TRBJ2-3; maybe TRBD1 (5 bases). V lost 5 bases, J lost 8 bases, and 11 bases lay in between. The CDR3 length is 11 residues. The germline V gene has CDR1 SQVTM and CDR2 ANQGSEA. CDR3 DNA sequence: TGCAGCGTTCCTGACAGAGGTACGCAGTATTTT. Its protein product is CSVPDRGTQYF.

This chain joins TRBV7-9 and TRBJ2-1; 11 positions agree with TRBD1. Germline V gene sequence: CDR1 SEHNR, CDR2 FQNEAQ (reference sequence). V shed 5 bases and J 7 bases; nucleotides not matched to a gene: 7. CDR3 length: 15 amino acids. The chain's CDR3 is CASSHGTGGLNEQFF. CDR3 bases: TGTGCCAGCAGCCACGGGACAGGGGGTCTTAATGAGCAGTTCTTC.